This TCR beta chain was found in a study of blood T cells in healthy people across ages. Regarding the study as a whole: Per million T cells, TCR beta diversity dropped roughly linearly as age increased.

Through a sample-barcoded 5' primer and a J-beta primer mix, a second PCR was run for roughly 6 to 11 cycles. A template-switch adaptor that had 12 random nucleotides put a tag on each cDNA molecule. TCRdb passed the 5' RACE reads through MiXCR, listing each CDR3 protein once. This table holds some 1.1 million distinct CDR3 sequences, around two fifths found once. The CDR3 loop spans 16 amino acids. CDR1 is MNHEY, CDR2 SVGAGI, per germline. The V and J ends lost 5 bases and 1 base, in that order; junction bases with no gene match: 10. As for this clonotype: Its specificity is not known.

The sample consisted of blood. This chain joins TRBV6-5 and TRBJ1-1; TRBD1 matches at 7 bases. This receptor was taken from a man in his late teens or twenties in good health. The CDR3 here is CASSHIGQVKNTEAFF. The CDR3 DNA sequence: TGTGCCAGCAGTCACATTGGACAGGTTAAGAACACTGAAGCTTTCTTT.